Each of the 15 T cell receptor beta chains below was sequenced from the same sample in a study of cytotoxic CD8 clonotypes in ibrutinib-treated CLL. The protocol was immunoSEQ multiplex PCR, while the TCRdb copy is restricted to in-frame clones and leaves out a portion. Of 6,500 to 9,500 clones in the sample, 70% to 85% were seen once. Sequencing was performed on PBMCs, taken before ibrutinib treatment. These receptors all come from a human donor with chronic lymphocytic leukemia.

The chain employs TRBV11-2 and TRBJ1-1; no definite D call. CDR1 is SGHAT and CDR2 is FQNNGV in the germline V gene. The CDR3 extends over 12 amino acids. V lost 1 base and J 8 bases, leaving 8 bases between the germline ends. The CDR3 region is CASSLAGYEAFF. In DNA form, the CDR3 reads TGTGCCAGCAGCTTAGCGGGGTACGAAGCTTTCTTT.

The chain combines TRBV5-6 with TRBJ2-1; D ambiguous. This CDR3 is built from 13 residues. Trimming took off 2 bases at V and 10 bases at J, with 13 bases between the two ends. Per the germline V gene, CDR1 is SGHDT and CDR2 is YYEEEE. The CDR3 DNA sequence: TGTGCCAGCAGCTTTGGGCCAACAAGGGAGCAGTTCTTC. The encoded protein is CASSFGPTREQFF.

The rearrangement joins TRBV5-1 to TRBJ1-1; D gene ambiguous. The CDR3 covers 14 residues. Germline assignment: CDR1 SGHRS and CDR2 YFSETQ. V was clipped by 2 bases and J by 1 base, with 9 bases between them. The CDR3 spells CASSFTLGNTEAFF. The CDR3 nucleotides are TGCGCCAGCAGCTTTACTTTGGGGAACACTGAAGCTTTCTTT.

This chain uses TRBV2 with TRBJ2-7; 7 positions agree with TRBD2. V was pared by 7 bases and J by 7 bases, with 13 bases of the junction left unmatched. This CDR3 has 14 residues. Germline CDR1 and CDR2: SNHLY and FYNNEI. CDR3 amino acids: CASKRDSRGKEQYF. CDR3 in DNA: TGTGCCAGCAAAAGGGACTCGCGGGGGAAGGAGCAGTACTTC.

The rearrangement joins TRBV28 to TRBJ2-7; TRBD1 aligns across 8 bases. The CDR3 runs to 17 residues. Germline V gene sequence: CDR1 MDHEN, CDR2 SYDVKM. V lost 4 bases to trimming and J lost 0 bases; unmatched junction nucleotides: 11. CDR3 in DNA: TGTGCCAGCAGTTATAGGTCAGGACAGGGAGGCTCCTACGAGCAGTACTTC. Amino acid sequence: CASSYRSGQGGSYEQYF.

The chain carries TRBV11-2 and TRBJ1-1, with 7 bases matching TRBD1. This CDR3 contains 13 residues. V trimming: 8 bases; J trimming: 2 bases; junction bases outside the gene matches: 5. The germline gives CDR1 SGHAT, CDR2 FQNNGV. This chain's CDR3 is CASRQGANTEAFF. In nucleotides, the CDR3 is TGTGCCAGCCGACAGGGTGCTAACACTGAAGCTTTCTTT.

V is TRBV27 and J is TRBJ1-5; D gene uncertain. The V end lost 2 bases, the J end lost 2 bases, and 16 bases lay between the germline ends. CDR1 and CDR2 (germline): MNHEY, SMNVEV (reference sequence). The CDR3 contains 17 residues. In DNA form, the CDR3 reads TGTGCCAGCAGTTTAATACGCACGGGAGCGGGCAATCAGCCCCAGCATTTT. This codes for CASSLIRTGAGNQPQHF.

The genes are TRBV27 and TRBJ1-2, with D unclear. This CDR3 comprises 14 residues. Trimming pared 5 bases from V and 2 bases from J, leaving 12 bases between. Germline lookup yields CDR1 MNHEY and CDR2 SMNVEV (reference sequence). CDR3 in amino acids: CASSTRTENYGYTF. The DNA of the CDR3 is TGTGCCAGCAGTACGAGGACCGAAAACTATGGCTACACCTTC.

The rearrangement links TRBV28 to TRBJ1-2; weak D call: TRBD1 (5 bases). Germline V gene data show CDR1 as MDHEN and CDR2 as SYDVKM. This CDR3 is 15 amino acids long. Trimming took 3 bases from V and 3 from J, leaving 14 bases between them. The CDR3 nucleotides are TGTGCCAGCAGTTTTGAGGGGATGGGTGACTATGGCTACACCTTC. This encodes CASSFEGMGDYGYTF.

The chain carries TRBV11-3 and TRBJ2-1, with 11 bases that match TRBD2. Germline V CDR1 and CDR2: SGHNT, YENEEA. The junction had 10 bases not matched to a gene; V was cut back by 5 bases and J by 7 bases. The length of the CDR3 is 16 residues. The CDR3 DNA reads TGTGCCAGCAGCCCACTAGCGGGAGCCGGCGGTAATGAGCAGTTCTTC. Protein: CASSPLAGAGGNEQFF.

The chain uses TRBV6-5 and TRBJ2-1; 10 bases match TRBD2. The CDR3 contains 15 residues. Germline V gene lookup returns CDR1 MNHEY and CDR2 SVGAGI. V lost 6 bases, J lost 8 bases, and 10 bases stayed unmatched. CDR3 nucleotide sequence: TGTGCCAGCAGAACCCTAGCGGGGGAATCGGATGAGCAGTTCTTC. Translating gives CASRTLAGESDEQFF.

The CDR3 nucleotides are TGTGCCAGCAGCTTACTGGCCTACGAGCAGTACTTC. Translating it yields CASSLLAYEQYF. The J gene is TRBJ2-7, the V gene TRBV7-9; D is unclear. CDR1 is SEHNR and CDR2 is FQNEAQ in the germline V gene (reference sequence). V gave up 2 bases and J gave up 2 bases, with 4 bases separating them. The CDR3 is 12 amino acids.

The gene calls are TRBV4-1 and TRBJ2-7; a possible D gene is TRBD2 (6 bases). Germline lookup yields CDR1 MGHRA and CDR2 YSYEKL. The CDR3 totals 18 residues. The V gene lost 0 bases and the J gene lost 0 bases, with 18 bases spanning the gap. CDR3 residues: CASSQDLASGTTSYEQYF. CDR3 DNA: TGCGCCAGCAGCCAAGACCTAGCGAGCGGCACAACCTCCTACGAGCAGTACTTC.

J is TRBJ1-3 and V is TRBV29-1, with D perhaps matching TRBD1 (5 bases). V lost 3 bases, J lost 4 bases, and 13 bases lay in between. CDR3 length equals 14 residues. Per germline, CDR1 SQVTM and CDR2 ANQGSEA. The CDR3 is CSVEVGESGNTIYF. The CDR3 DNA sequence: TGCAGCGTTGAGGTGGGGGAGTCAGGAAACACCATATATTTT.

This clone was counted between two and nine times. The gene calls are TRBV5-4 and TRBJ2-7; D remains ambiguous. The V gene lost 0 bases and the J gene lost 1 base, with 8 bases spanning the gap. Germline CDR1 SGHNT, CDR2 YYREEE (reference sequence). The CDR3 contains 14 residues. The CDR3 region has the DNA TGTGCCAGCAGCTTGGAGATGGATTCCTACGAGCAGTACTTC. Translation: CASSLEMDSYEQYF.